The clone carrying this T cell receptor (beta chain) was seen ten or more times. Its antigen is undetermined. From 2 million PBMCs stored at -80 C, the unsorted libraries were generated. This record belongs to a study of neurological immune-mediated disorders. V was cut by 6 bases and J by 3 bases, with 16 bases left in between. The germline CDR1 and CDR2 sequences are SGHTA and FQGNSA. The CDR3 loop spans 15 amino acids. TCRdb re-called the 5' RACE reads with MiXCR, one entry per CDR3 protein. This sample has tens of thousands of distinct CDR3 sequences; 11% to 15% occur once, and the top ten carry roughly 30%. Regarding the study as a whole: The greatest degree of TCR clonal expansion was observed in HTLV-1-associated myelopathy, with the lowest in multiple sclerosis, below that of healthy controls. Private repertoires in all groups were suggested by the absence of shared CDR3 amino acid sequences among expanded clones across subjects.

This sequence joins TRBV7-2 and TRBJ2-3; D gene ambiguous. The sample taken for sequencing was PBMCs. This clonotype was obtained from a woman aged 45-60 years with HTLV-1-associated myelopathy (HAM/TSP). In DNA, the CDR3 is TGTGCCAGCAGTTATACCTCGTTTGGAACAGATACGCAGTATTTT. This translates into CASSYTSFGTDTQYF.